This is a list of T cell receptor beta chains from one sample in a study of T cell clonotyping in hematopoietic cell transplantation. Method: immunoSEQ multiplex PCR; TCRdb's copy keeps in-frame clones and lacks some. The sample has fewer than 80,000 clones; around 94% are singletons. The material sequenced was peripheral blood mononuclear cells. The origin of the receptors is a man aged 50 or older in good health. Some clones in this sample may be carry-over from other donors' samples. Each CDR3 is given with its conserved first and last residue.

V: TRBV2; CDR3: CATARSPDSRGEQYF
V: TRBV11-2; CDR3: CASSFDGVANTGELFF
V: TRBV11-2; CDR3: CASRPTSGTSYEQYF
V: TRBV2; CDR3: CASSEARGQYGYTF
V: TRBV7-8; CDR3: CASSQGGIGELFF
V: TRBV6-5; CDR3: CASSSSGELFF
V: TRBV5-1; CDR3: CASSLAGGIGREQYF
V: TRBV19; CDR3: CASSIDPRPTNEKLFF
V: TRBV28; CDR3: CASSLPLGAGARDTQYF
V: TRBV28; CDR3: CASGNSYEQYF
V: TRBV6-5; CDR3: CASSPLPQGTAFF
V: TRBV5-1; CDR3: CASTGTENTEAFF
V: TRBV11-2; CDR3: CASRDRPTHRQSTDTQYF
V: TRBV2; CDR3: CASSEERRGPNEQYF
V: TRBV5-4; CDR3: CASSVPGTGNIQYF
V: TRBV10-3; CDR3: CASGTASYEQYF
V: TRBV6-5; CDR3: CASSRQDSGKLFF
V: TRBV5-1; CDR3: CASSLASSGNTIYF
V: TRBV7-9; CDR3: CASSFQTGAEAFF
V: TRBV2; CDR3: CASSDVGSYEQYF
V: TRBV29-1; CDR3: CSVESGDRGYTF
V: TRBV30; CDR3: CAWSVGPVNTEAFF
V: TRBV11-1; CDR3: CASSPLAGGSYNEQFF
V: TRBV28; CDR3: CASSDPRGRDTEAFF
V: TRBV29-1; CDR3: CSALRDRPSGYTF
V: TRBV11-2; CDR3: CASSSFKSGNYEQYF
V: TRBV10-3; CDR3: CAISESGTQYF
V: TRBV4-1; CDR3: CASSQLTGPDTQYF
V: TRBV7-2; CDR3: CASSLAPMGTHTEAFF
V: TRBV7-6; CDR3: CASSPRGAGTEAFF
V: TRBV4-2; CDR3: CASSQDEPGNTIYF
V: TRBV5-1; CDR3: CASSVTGTSLYEQYF
V: TRBV7-3; CDR3: CASSTRTGGRVKDTEAFF
V: TRBV7-2; CDR3: CASSFRSYRDRVHEQYF
V: TRBV6-6; CDR3: CASSTGTLNSNQPQHF
V: TRBV7-2; CDR3: CASSSRVQRDEKLFF
V: TRBV11-2; CDR3: CASSFGPGPMATGELFF
V: TRBV14; CDR3: CASSQEIQSSGANVLTF
V: TRBV25-1; CDR3: CASAGGGPLVYNEQFF
V: TRBV19; CDR3: CASSVPQGRSYTEAFF
V: TRBV5-1; CDR3: CASSFERDREQYF
V: TRBV7-2; CDR3: CASSLAGDGADTQYF
V: TRBV6-5; CDR3: CASSYNRPNTEAFF
V: TRBV5-1; CDR3: CASSLDSVFNYGYTF
V: TRBV27; CDR3: CASRGLAGNSQETQYF
V: TRBV7-6; CDR3: CASSSTGSTEAFF
V: TRBV5-4; CDR3: CASSSGNPYEQYF
V: TRBV9; CDR3: CASSPSGQSAYEQYF
V: TRBV5-5; CDR3: CASSLKGQGRETQYF
V: TRBV28; CDR3: CASTTGRDTYNEQFF
V: TRBV5-1; CDR3: CASSSSQAGGPDTQYF
V: TRBV4-1; CDR3: CASSQPYDQPQHF
V: TRBV9; CDR3: CASSVDPGQGRYEQYF
V: TRBV7-3; CDR3: CASSLSGIQLDEQFF